A selection of T cell receptor beta chains follows, all from one sample in a study of vaccination and CD4 T cells after COVID-19. In TCRdb, the PCR reads were re-called with MiXCR into one record per CDR3 protein. The table includes about 13,000 distinct CDR3 sequences, about 40% detected once. Their antigen targets remain unknown. The sample was CD4+ T cells from blood, cultured in vitro. These receptor sequences come from a human donor who had recovered from COVID-19. Both conserved end residues are trimmed from each CDR3.

v_gene	j_gene	CDR3aa
TRBV27	TRBJ2-1	ASSLGTGASEQF
TRBV5-4	TRBJ2-7	ASSSNPDRAGGEQY
TRBV7-5	TRBJ1-5	ISVSEAYSLGGGQPQH
TRBV15	TRBJ2-3	ATSLEGTDTQY
TRBV6-1	TRBJ1-1	ASSRVQTEAF
TRBV2	TRBJ2-5	ASRGQGVQETQY
TRBV7-2	TRBJ2-5	ASSASGVQETQY
TRBV20-1	TRBJ1-1	SAPRGTEAF
TRBV12-3/TRBV12-4	TRBJ2-7	ASSPRPSLWEY
TRBV20-1	TRBJ2-3	SGTSGGAGDTQY
TRBV6-5	TRBJ1-5	ASSYDSNQPQH
TRBV12-3/TRBV12-4	TRBJ2-2	ASSQQGIGGELF
TRBV7-2	TRBJ1-2	ASSVEGRGIDYGYT
TRBV20-1	TRBJ1-2	SAQQGPFFNYGYT
TRBV4-1	TRBJ1-4	ASSQDGTGWRLF
TRBV19	TRBJ2-6	ASSTKTVAGANVLT
TRBV7-9	TRBJ1-1	ASSIRTETSEAF
TRBV6-4	TRBJ1-2	ASKPSEFGGYT
TRBV19	TRBJ1-5	ASSISDSINQPQH
TRBV6-5	TRBJ2-2	ASSYDGLTPNTGELF
TRBV15	TRBJ1-1	ATSRGETGGRRTEAF
TRBV6-1	TRBJ1-2	ATLVTGGGGYT
TRBV19	TRBJ1-6	ASSIVEGVNSPLH
TRBV5-1	TRBJ2-3	ASSPTQTGVTDTQY
TRBV12-3/TRBV12-4	TRBJ2-2	ASSFKDLGQALVARELF
TRBV10-3	TRBJ1-6	AIRGTGVDSPLH
TRBV9	TRBJ2-3	ASSVAGDTQY
TRBV5-3	TRBJ2-7	ARSSKAGTGPYEQY
TRBV9	TRBJ1-1	ASSVEAVNTEAF
TRBV6-1	TRBJ2-1	ASSAGAGAYNEQF
TRBV7-9	TRBJ2-7	ASSLQGISYEQY
TRBV6-1	TRBJ1-2	ASTLPSPLLHYGYT
TRBV2	TRBJ2-5	ASSELETQY
TRBV20-1	TRBJ1-1	SARATGQGLAF
TRBV6-2/TRBV6-3	TRBJ1-1	ASSYLGNTEAF
TRBV20-1	TRBJ1-1	SARAQDRGSTEAF
TRBV9	TRBJ1-6	ASSGAPTGENSPLH
TRBV4-1	TRBJ1-3	ASSQDPARDSGNTIY
TRBV30	TRBJ2-2	AWRSGTNTGELF
TRBV7-6	TRBJ2-5	ASSTGRSVQETQY
TRBV20-1	TRBJ1-1	SARDEEGADTEAF